The T cell receptor (beta chain) under discussion was sequenced for a study of glioma-infiltrating T cells after dendritic cell vaccination. Overall study context: Glioblastoma patients came from Phase I and II dendritic cell vaccination trials.

For this clone: No antigen is known for it.

Time point indicated: after dendritic cell vaccination, including at tumor progression/relapse. Germline values: CDR1 SGHDT, CDR2 YYEEEE. This CDR3 contains 14 residues. V lost 6 bases and J 6 bases, leaving 16 bases between the germline ends. The study's findings and limits: The cohort had few patients with full blood and tumor sets. Estimated pretreatment TIL content predicted outcome after dendritic cell vaccination.

The primer mix had 60 V beta and 13 J beta primers. Sequenced by immunoSEQ multiplex PCR; TCRdb stores in-frame clones only, minus some. The sample contains 100,000 or so clones, around 89% of which appear only once. This receptor was obtained from a human donor with glioblastoma. The chain links TRBV5-6 to TRBJ2-4; tentatively, D is TRBD1 (6 bases). The specimen comprised blood, sampled after dendritic cell vaccination. The CDR3 reads CASTRWTELNIQYF. CDR3 coding DNA: TGTGCCAGCACCAGGTGGACAGAGCTAAACATTCAGTACTTC.